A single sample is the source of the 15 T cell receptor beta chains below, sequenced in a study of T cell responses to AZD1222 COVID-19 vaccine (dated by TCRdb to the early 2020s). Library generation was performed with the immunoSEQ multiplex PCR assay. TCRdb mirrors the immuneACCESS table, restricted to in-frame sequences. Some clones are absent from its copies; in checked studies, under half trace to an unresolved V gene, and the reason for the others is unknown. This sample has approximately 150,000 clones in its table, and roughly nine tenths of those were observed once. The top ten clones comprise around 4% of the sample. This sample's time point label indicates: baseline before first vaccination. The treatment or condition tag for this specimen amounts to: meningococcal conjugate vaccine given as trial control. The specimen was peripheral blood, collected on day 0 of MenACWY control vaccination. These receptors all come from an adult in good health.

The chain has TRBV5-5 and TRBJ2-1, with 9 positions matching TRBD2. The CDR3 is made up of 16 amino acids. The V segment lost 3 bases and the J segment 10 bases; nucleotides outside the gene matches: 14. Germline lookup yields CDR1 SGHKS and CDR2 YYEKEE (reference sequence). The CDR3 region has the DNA TGTGCCAGCAGCTCTCCGACTAGCGGTCCCCTTGAGGAGCAGTTCTTC. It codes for CASSSPTSGPLEEQFF.

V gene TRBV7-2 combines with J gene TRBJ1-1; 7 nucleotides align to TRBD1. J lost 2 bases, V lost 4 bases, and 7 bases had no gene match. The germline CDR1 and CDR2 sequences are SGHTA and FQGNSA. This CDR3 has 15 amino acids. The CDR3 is CASSSRTGPNTEAFF. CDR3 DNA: TGTGCCAGCAGCTCGCGGACAGGTCCTAACACTGAAGCTTTCTTT.

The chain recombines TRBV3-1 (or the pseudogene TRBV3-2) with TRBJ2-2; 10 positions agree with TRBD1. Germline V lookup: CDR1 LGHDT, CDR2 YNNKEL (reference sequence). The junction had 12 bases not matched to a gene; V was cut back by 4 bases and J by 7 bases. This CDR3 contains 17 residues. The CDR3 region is CASSRSPTGGRVGELFF. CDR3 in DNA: TGTGCCAGCAGCCGGAGCCCGACAGGGGGCCGGGTCGGGGAGCTGTTTTTT.

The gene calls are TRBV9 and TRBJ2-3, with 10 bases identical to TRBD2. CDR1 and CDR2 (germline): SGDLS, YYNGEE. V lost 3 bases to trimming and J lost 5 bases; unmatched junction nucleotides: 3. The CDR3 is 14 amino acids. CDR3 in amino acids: CASSASGRVDTQYF. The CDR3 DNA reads TGTGCCAGCAGCGCCAGCGGGAGGGTAGATACGCAGTATTTT.

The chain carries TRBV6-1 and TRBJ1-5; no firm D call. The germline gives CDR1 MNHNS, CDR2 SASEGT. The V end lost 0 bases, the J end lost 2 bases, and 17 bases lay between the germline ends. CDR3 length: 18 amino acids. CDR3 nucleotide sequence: TGTGCCAGCAGTGAAGCGCTTCTCGGGGTGTTGGGCAATCAGCCCCAGCATTTT. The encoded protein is CASSEALLGVLGNQPQHF.

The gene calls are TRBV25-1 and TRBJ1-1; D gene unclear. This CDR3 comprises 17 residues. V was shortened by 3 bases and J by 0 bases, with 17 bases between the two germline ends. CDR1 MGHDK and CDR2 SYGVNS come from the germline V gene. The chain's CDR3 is CASSDHSFRRVNTEAFF. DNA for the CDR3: TGTGCCAGCAGTGACCACTCCTTCAGAAGGGTGAACACTGAAGCTTTCTTT.

The CDR3 DNA follows: TGTGCCAGCAGCCAAGAACGCGACAGGGCTGGAAACACCATATATTTT. Amino acid sequence: CASSQERDRAGNTIYF. The genes are TRBV3-1 (or the pseudogene TRBV3-2) and TRBJ1-3; 7 nucleotides line up with TRBD1. Losses at the gene ends were 0 bases for V and 2 bases for J; bases not matched to a gene: 4. The CDR3 is made up of 16 amino acids. CDR1 is LGHDT, CDR2 YNNKEL, per germline (reference sequence).

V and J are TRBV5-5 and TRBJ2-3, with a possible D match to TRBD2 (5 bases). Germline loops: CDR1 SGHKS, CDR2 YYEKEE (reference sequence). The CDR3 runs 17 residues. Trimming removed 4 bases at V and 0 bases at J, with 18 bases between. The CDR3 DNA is TGTGCCAGCAGCCGAGGTGTGGCGGGCCCTAGCACAGATACGCAGTATTTT. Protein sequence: CASSRGVAGPSTDTQYF.

The CDR3 region is CASSAGLGGGTDTQYF. As DNA, the CDR3 is TGTGCCAGCAGCGCGGGACTAGGGGGGGGCACAGATACGCAGTATTTT. The chain uses TRBV9 and TRBJ2-3; 8 bases align to TRBD2. This CDR3 is 16 amino acids long. V trimming: 3 bases; J trimming: 1 base; junction bases outside the gene matches: 7. Germline-derived CDR1 and CDR2 are SGDLS and YYNGEE.

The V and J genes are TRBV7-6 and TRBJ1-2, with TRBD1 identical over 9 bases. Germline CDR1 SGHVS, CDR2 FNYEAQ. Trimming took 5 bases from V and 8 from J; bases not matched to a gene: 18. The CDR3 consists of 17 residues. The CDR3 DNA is TGTGCCAGCAGCATGGACAGGGGAGAGTATTTGTCGGGAGGCTACACCTTC. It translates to CASSMDRGEYLSGGYTF.

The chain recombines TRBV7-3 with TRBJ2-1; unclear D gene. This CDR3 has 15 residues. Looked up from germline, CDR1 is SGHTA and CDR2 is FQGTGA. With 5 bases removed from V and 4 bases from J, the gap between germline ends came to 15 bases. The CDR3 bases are TGTGCCAGCAGCCCCCTGCCAGGATCATACAATGAGCAGTTCTTC. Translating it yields CASSPLPGSYNEQFF.

The CDR3 sequence: CASSKSWQGAGQPQHF. Written as DNA, the CDR3 is TGTGCCAGTAGTAAATCATGGCAGGGGGCAGGTCAGCCCCAGCATTTT. The V call is TRBV19, the J call TRBJ1-5; 8 bases agree with TRBD1. Germline trimming cut 4 bases from V and 6 bases from J; bases unmatched to any gene: 11. CDR1 and CDR2 from the germline V gene are LNHDA and SQIVND (reference sequence). The CDR3 length is 16 residues.

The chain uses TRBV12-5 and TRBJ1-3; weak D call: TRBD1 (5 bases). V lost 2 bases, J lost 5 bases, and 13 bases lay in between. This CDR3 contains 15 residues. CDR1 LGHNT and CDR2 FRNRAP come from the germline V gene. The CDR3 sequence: CASGLMGDPRNTIYF. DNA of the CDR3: TGTGCTAGTGGTTTGATGGGGGATCCTCGAAACACCATATATTTT.

The CDR3 region has the DNA TGTGCCAGTAGCCTACAAGGCAGGGGTGAAGCTTTCTTT. Translated: CASSLQGRGEAFF. The chain employs TRBV19 and TRBJ1-1, with a tentative D call TRBD1 (6 bases). This CDR3 region has 13 residues. Deletions cut 6 bases from V and 7 bases from J, with 15 bases between. Germline lookup yields CDR1 LNHDA and CDR2 SQIVND (reference sequence).

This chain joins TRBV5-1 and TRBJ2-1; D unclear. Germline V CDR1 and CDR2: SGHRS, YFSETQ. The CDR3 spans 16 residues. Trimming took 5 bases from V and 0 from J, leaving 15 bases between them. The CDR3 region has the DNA TGCGCCAGCAGTCGCGCCCAGGCAGGCTCCTACAATGAGCAGTTCTTC. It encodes CASSRAQAGSYNEQFF.